A single sample is the source of the 11 T cell receptor beta chains below, sequenced in a study of Graves' ophthalmopathy and Graves' hyperthyroidism. Amplification of TCR beta CDR3 regions used RNA transcripts. HTBI primers served in a first-round RT-PCR, which a second-round multiplex PCR followed. From the multiplex PCR reads, TCRdb called clonotypes with MiXCR, one entry per CDR3 protein. The sample records about 550,000 distinct CDR3 sequences, less than 40% being singletons. The sequencing sample was made of peripheral blood or thyroid tissue (not recorded which). Receptor source: an adult man with Graves' hyperthyroidism.

This clonotype was observed a single time. The rearrangement links TRBV10-3 to TRBJ1-1; 8 positions match TRBD1. The germline gives CDR1 ENHRY, CDR2 SYGVKD. J was trimmed by 1 base and V by 7 bases; bases with no gene match: 8. The CDR3 has 15 amino acids. CDR3 bases: TGTGCCATCACCAAACAGGGGGACAGGAACACTGAAGCTTTCTTT. As protein: CAITKQGDRNTEAFF.

This clonotype has at least ten counts. V is TRBV20-1 and J is TRBJ2-5; D is perhaps TRBD2 (6 bases). V was trimmed by 3 bases and J by 5 bases, leaving 13 bases between them. Germline CDR1 and CDR2: DFQATT and SNEGSKA (reference sequence). This CDR3 region has 13 residues. This chain's CDR3 is CSARSTSFETQYF. For the CDR3, the DNA is TGCAGTGCTAGGTCCACTAGCTTCGAGACCCAGTACTTC.

This clonotype has a handful of counts. The rearrangement links TRBV7-2 to TRBJ1-1; unclear D gene. The CDR3 covers 15 residues. Trimming removed 0 bases from V and 1 base from J, with 9 bases in between. Germline CDR1 is SGHTA and CDR2 is FQGNSA. CDR3 nucleotide sequence: TGTGCCAGCAGCTTAGCGGCAGTGACGAACACTGAAGCTTTCTTT. This encodes CASSLAAVTNTEAFF.

The sample holds many counts of this clonotype. The chain has TRBV20-1 and TRBJ2-7; D tentatively reads TRBD1 or TRBD2 (5 bases each). Germline lookup yields CDR1 DFQATT and CDR2 SNEGSKA (reference sequence). The V gene lost 2 bases and the J gene lost 2 bases, with 19 bases spanning the gap. CDR3 size: 16 residues. CDR3 coding DNA: TGCAGTGCTAGACCCTCCGCTAGGGGAGTTACCTACGAGCAGTACTTC. This encodes CSARPSARGVTYEQYF.

The J gene is TRBJ1-1, the V gene TRBV7-8; 10 bases agree with TRBD1. Trimming removed 5 bases from V and 6 bases from J; junction bases left unmatched: 9. Germline V lookup: CDR1 SGHVS, CDR2 FQNEAQ. The length of the CDR3 is 15 residues. CDR3 protein: CASSPGQGFGAEAFF. CDR3 nucleotides: TGTGCCAGCAGCCCGGGACAGGGGTTTGGCGCTGAAGCTTTCTTT.

This chain connects TRBV7-9 to TRBJ1-1, with 7 bases identical to TRBD1. The trim removed 3 bases at V and 5 bases at J, leaving 6 bases unmatched. From germline, CDR1 is SEHNR and CDR2 FQNEAQ (reference sequence). The CDR3 runs to 14 residues. DNA of the CDR3: TGTGCCAGCAGCTTCCGGGACAGAGGGACTGAAGCTTTCTTT. Translation gives CASSFRDRGTEAFF.

This clonotype was recorded a few times. The gene calls are TRBV7-8 and TRBJ2-3, with 8 bases identical to TRBD2. CDR1 is SGHVS and CDR2 is FQNEAQ in the germline V gene. This CDR3 contains 15 residues. V was clipped by 5 bases and J by 0 bases; unmatched bases: 4. This chain's CDR3 is CASSRLASSTDTQYF. The CDR3, as DNA: TGTGCCAGCAGCCGACTAGCGAGTAGCACAGATACGCAGTATTTT.

This clonotype rates as medium-sized. The chain joins TRBV24-1 to TRBJ2-5; D may correspond to TRBD1 or TRBD2 (5 bases each). The CDR3 extends over 15 amino acids. The V and J ends lost 5 bases and 5 bases respectively, with 17 bases between them. Germline V CDR1 and CDR2: KGHDR, SFDVKD. CDR3 sequence reads: CATSALQGDVETQYF. The DNA of the CDR3 is TGTGCCACCAGTGCCCTTCAAGGGGACGTCGAGACCCAGTACTTC.

On this clonotype itself: One junction end disagrees with the germline gene, perhaps due to a read error. The CDR3 bases are TGCGCCAGCAGCTTGGTTTACAGACTTCAGCGAGAGACCCAGTACTTC. Its translation is CASSLVYRLQRETQYF. The rearrangement uses TRBV5-8 and TRBJ2-5, with D unclear. The CDR3 covers 16 residues. CDR1 and CDR2 from the germline V gene are SGHTS and YDEGEE.

This clonotype has at least ten counts. J is TRBJ1-3 and V is TRBV7-8; TRBD1 might be the D (5 bases). V was clipped by 3 bases and J by 0 bases, with 9 bases between them. Germline V gives CDR1 SGHVS, CDR2 FQNEAQ. The CDR3 has 15 amino acids. The CDR3 loop is CASSFKRGSGNTIYF. CDR3 nucleotide sequence: TGTGCCAGCAGCTTCAAGAGGGGCTCTGGAAACACCATATATTTT.

This clonotype appeared many times. The V gene is TRBV25-1, the J gene TRBJ1-1; 8 bases are a match to TRBD1. The V and J ends lost 1 base and 11 bases, in that order; junction bases with no gene match: 6. The length of the CDR3 is 13 residues. Germline CDR1 and CDR2: MGHDK and SYGVNS. For the CDR3, the DNA is TGTGCCAGCAGTGAATGGGCAGGGGGCGATGCTTTCTTT. Its translation: CASSEWAGGDAFF.